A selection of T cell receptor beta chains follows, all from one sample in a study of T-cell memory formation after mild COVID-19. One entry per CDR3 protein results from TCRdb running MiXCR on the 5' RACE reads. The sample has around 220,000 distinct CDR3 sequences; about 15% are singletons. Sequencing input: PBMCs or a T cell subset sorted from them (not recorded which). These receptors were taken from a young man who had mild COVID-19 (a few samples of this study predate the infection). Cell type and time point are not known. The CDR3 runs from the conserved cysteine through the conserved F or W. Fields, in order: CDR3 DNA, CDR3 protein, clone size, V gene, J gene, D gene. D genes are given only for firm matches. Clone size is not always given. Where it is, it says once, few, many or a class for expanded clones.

DNA: TGCAGTGCTCCTTTTCGGGTGGGGAACACCATATATTTT
CDR3: CSAPFRVGNTIYF
size: few
V: TRBV20-1
J: TRBJ1-3
D: -

DNA: TGTGCCAGCAGCTGGGACGGGAGGACTGAAGCTTTCTTT
CDR3: CASSWDGRTEAFF
size: few
V: TRBV7-8
J: TRBJ1-1
D: -

DNA: TGTGCCAGCAGCCCAGGGGGTTTGGGGAATTCACCCCTCCACTTT
CDR3: CASSPGGLGNSPLHF
size: -
V: TRBV9
J: TRBJ1-6
D: TRBD1

DNA: TGTGCCAGCAGTTTGTCAGATACGCAGTATTTT
CDR3: CASSLSDTQYF
size: many
V: TRBV6-6
J: TRBJ2-3
D: -

DNA: TGCGCCAGCAGCCCGGGACTAAGTAACATTCAGTACTTC
CDR3: CASSPGLSNIQYF
size: -
V: TRBV5-1
J: TRBJ2-4
D: TRBD2

DNA: TGTGCCAGCAGCTGGGGGATCGGGCCAGGCACAGATACGCAGTATTTT
CDR3: CASSWGIGPGTDTQYF
size: few
V: TRBV7-3
J: TRBJ2-3
D: -

DNA: TGCAGTGTCGGCGGGGGGGCCGATGAGACCCAGTACTTC
CDR3: CSVGGGADETQYF
size: few
V: TRBV20-1
J: TRBJ2-5
D: TRBD2

DNA: TGCGCCAGCAGCTTAATACCCCTCGACACCGGGGAGCTGTTTTTT
CDR3: CASSLIPLDTGELFF
size: few
V: TRBV5-1
J: TRBJ2-2
D: -

DNA: TGTGCCAGCAGCCCCCGGGACAGGGGAAACATTCAGTACTTC
CDR3: CASSPRDRGNIQYF
size: -
V: TRBV7-2
J: TRBJ2-4
D: TRBD1

DNA: TGCGCCAGCAGCATTTTTCCCTCCGGGACAGAATACTCCTATAATTCACCCCTCCACTTT
CDR3: CASSIFPSGTEYSYNSPLHF
size: -
V: TRBV5-1
J: TRBJ1-6
D: TRBD1

DNA: TGTGCCACCAGCAGGGGAATGACAGGGGGCGCGAGTCAGCCCCAGCATTTT
CDR3: CATSRGMTGGASQPQHF
size: -
V: TRBV15
J: TRBJ1-5
D: TRBD1

DNA: TGCAGTGCGGGGGACATCTCTGGCTCTGATGAAGCTTTCTTT
CDR3: CSAGDISGSDEAFF
size: -
V: TRBV20-1
J: TRBJ1-1
D: -

DNA: TGTGCCAGCAGCTTGCCGGCCTTAAGGGGAACTGAAGCTTTCTTT
CDR3: CASSLPALRGTEAFF
size: -
V: TRBV21-1
J: TRBJ1-1
D: -

DNA: TGTGCCAGCACCGTTCCCCAGGGGCGGATCTACGAGCAGTACTTC
CDR3: CASTVPQGRIYEQYF
size: few
V: TRBV7-8
J: TRBJ2-7
D: -

DNA: TGCGCCAGCAGCCAAGACCCGCAGCCCGGTCAGCCCCAGCATTTT
CDR3: CASSQDPQPGQPQHF
size: -
V: TRBV4-3
J: TRBJ1-5
D: -

DNA: TGTGCCTGGGCGGTCGGAGATACGCAGTATTTT
CDR3: CAWAVGDTQYF
size: few
V: TRBV30
J: TRBJ2-3
D: -

DNA: TGTGCCAGCAGCCCAACCCCCGGACAGAGGATTTCGAGCAATCAGCCCCAGCATTTT
CDR3: CASSPTPGQRISSNQPQHF
size: -
V: TRBV6-6
J: TRBJ1-5
D: -

DNA: TGTGCCAGCAGTCCTCAGGTGACCGGGGAGCTGTTTTTT
CDR3: CASSPQVTGELFF
size: few
V: TRBV3-1
J: TRBJ2-2
D: -

DNA: TGTGCCAGCAGCTCCAGGCCTCGGAGAGAGACCCAGTACTTC
CDR3: CASSSRPRRETQYF
size: -
V: TRBV7-9
J: TRBJ2-5
D: -

DNA: TGTGCCAGCAGTTGGGACAGGTCTGGCACTGAAGCTTTCTTT
CDR3: CASSWDRSGTEAFF
size: -
V: TRBV5-4
J: TRBJ1-1
D: TRBD1

DNA: TGTGCCAGCTCTAGTTTTAACTATGGCTACACCTTC
CDR3: CASSSFNYGYTF
size: once
V: TRBV7-8
J: TRBJ1-2
D: -

DNA: TGTGCCAGCAGCTTCGGCCCCAATGAGCAGTTCTTC
CDR3: CASSFGPNEQFF
size: many
V: TRBV7-8
J: TRBJ2-1
D: -

DNA: TGTGCCAGCAGAGAGGACGCCACAGATACGCAGTATTTT
CDR3: CASREDATDTQYF
size: few
V: TRBV28
J: TRBJ2-3
D: -

DNA: TGCGCCAGCAGCGACAGGGATGGGGAGCAGTACTTC
CDR3: CASSDRDGEQYF
size: -
V: TRBV10-1
J: TRBJ2-7
D: TRBD1

DNA: TGTGCCAGCAGCGGATGGACAGGGAACTATGGCTACACCTTC
CDR3: CASSGWTGNYGYTF
size: few
V: TRBV7-2
J: TRBJ1-2
D: TRBD1

DNA: TGTGCCAGCAGCCAAGATTTCGGGGGGGCCGGGGAGCTGTTTTTT
CDR3: CASSQDFGGAGELFF
size: -
V: TRBV4-2
J: TRBJ2-2
D: TRBD2

DNA: TGTGCCAGCAGCTTAAGCAGGGGGGATGGCTACACCTTC
CDR3: CASSLSRGDGYTF
size: few
V: TRBV7-3
J: TRBJ1-2
D: TRBD1

DNA: TGTGCCAGCAGCCAGAGGGACCGGCCCTACAATGAGCAGTTCTTC
CDR3: CASSQRDRPYNEQFF
size: -
V: TRBV3-1
J: TRBJ2-1
D: -

DNA: TGCGCCAGCAGCACCGACAACTATGGCTACACCTTC
CDR3: CASSTDNYGYTF
size: many
V: TRBV5-1
J: TRBJ1-2
D: -

DNA: TGTGCCAGCAGCGTATCTGGGGTACACACCGGGGAGCTGTTTTTT
CDR3: CASSVSGVHTGELFF
size: few
V: TRBV9
J: TRBJ2-2
D: -

DNA: TGTGCCAGCAGTGGGAGTCAAGAGACCCAGTACTTC
CDR3: CASSGSQETQYF
size: few
V: TRBV6-2/TRBV6-3
J: TRBJ2-5
D: -

DNA: TGCGCCAGCAGCTTGGTGTCAGGGCGTTCGAACACTGAAGCTTTCTTT
CDR3: CASSLVSGRSNTEAFF
size: once
V: TRBV5-1
J: TRBJ1-1
D: -

DNA: TGTGCCAGCAGTTACCCCGGGGTCTCACCCCTCCACTTT
CDR3: CASSYPGVSPLHF
size: few
V: TRBV7-2
J: TRBJ1-6
D: -

DNA: TGTGCCAGCGACAGGGAACAAGGCCTATATGGCTACACCTTC
CDR3: CASDREQGLYGYTF
size: few
V: TRBV6-6
J: TRBJ1-2
D: TRBD1

DNA: TGCGCCAGCAGCCAAGATATGGACAGGGGCCGCGAGACCCAGTACTTC
CDR3: CASSQDMDRGRETQYF
size: few
V: TRBV4-3
J: TRBJ2-5
D: TRBD1

DNA: TGTGCCAGCGCGGGCGTGCCAGGCACTGAAGCTTTCTTT
CDR3: CASAGVPGTEAFF
size: -
V: TRBV18
J: TRBJ1-1
D: -

DNA: TGTGCCAGCAGCCGCGGAGGGGTCTCTGGCGGTCTAGAGACCCAGTACTTC
CDR3: CASSRGGVSGGLETQYF
size: few
V: TRBV5-8
J: TRBJ2-5
D: -

DNA: TGCAGCGTTGGGCAGGGGAGCACTGAAGCTTTCTTT
CDR3: CSVGQGSTEAFF
size: few
V: TRBV29-1
J: TRBJ1-1
D: -

DNA: TGCAGTGCTAGAGATCCAGGAGGGCCGAACACTGAAGCTTTCTTT
CDR3: CSARDPGGPNTEAFF
size: few
V: TRBV20-1
J: TRBJ1-1
D: -

DNA: TGTGCCAGCAGTTCTAGCGGGGGCCCAGGAAATGAGCAGTTCTTC
CDR3: CASSSSGGPGNEQFF
size: few
V: TRBV2
J: TRBJ2-1
D: TRBD2

DNA: TGTGCCAGCAGCACCGCCGGGACAGGGGAAGAAAAACTGTTTTTT
CDR3: CASSTAGTGEEKLFF
size: few
V: TRBV28
J: TRBJ1-4
D: TRBD1

DNA: TGTGCCAGCAGCGTAGCTGTAGCGACCGCTTCAGACTACACCTTC
CDR3: CASSVAVATASDYTF
size: -
V: TRBV9
J: TRBJ1-2
D: -

DNA: TGTGCCAGGCTCTCACGCGGCCCGAACACCGGGGAGCTGTTTTTT
CDR3: CARLSRGPNTGELFF
size: -
V: TRBV6-7
J: TRBJ2-2
D: -

DNA: TGTGCCAGCAGTTTAACGGTGGGGCCCACAGATACGCAGTATTTT
CDR3: CASSLTVGPTDTQYF
size: -
V: TRBV12-3/TRBV12-4
J: TRBJ2-3
D: -

DNA: TGCGCCAGCAGCTTGGTTCCAAGCGGGGCCTACAATGAGCAGTTCTTC
CDR3: CASSLVPSGAYNEQFF
size: -
V: TRBV5-1
J: TRBJ2-1
D: TRBD2

DNA: TGCGCCAGCAGCACCGGGACAGACTACAATGAGCAGTTCTTC
CDR3: CASSTGTDYNEQFF
size: -
V: TRBV5-1
J: TRBJ2-1
D: TRBD1

DNA: TGCAGTGCTAGAGATCGGCAGGGACACACCGGGGAGCTGTTTTTT
CDR3: CSARDRQGHTGELFF
size: -
V: TRBV20-1
J: TRBJ2-2
D: -

DNA: TGCAGTGCTAGCCCCGGACGGGAGGATGAAGCTTTCTTT
CDR3: CSASPGREDEAFF
size: -
V: TRBV20-1
J: TRBJ1-1
D: -

DNA: TGTGCCAGCAGCCCCGGGACTAGCGGGGGGGGTCGTGTGGATACGCAGTATTTT
CDR3: CASSPGTSGGGRVDTQYF
size: -
V: TRBV7-9
J: TRBJ2-3
D: TRBD2

DNA: TGCGCCAGCAGCGAGGACGTGGCTGAGGCTTTCTTT
CDR3: CASSEDVAEAFF
size: -
V: TRBV5-1
J: TRBJ1-1
D: -